The 6 T cell receptor beta chains below were found in one sample sequenced in a study of shared clonotypes between healthy human individuals (TCRdb year 2020). For the CD8 naive samples, CD45RO-negative cells were positively selected for CCR7, yielding a CD45RA+CCR7+ population from which TemRA cells were excluded. The receptor library was made with the immunoSEQ multiplex PCR assay. TCRdb obtained this table from immuneACCESS and retained in-frame rearrangements with V and J assigned. These tables miss some clones; where compared with another copy, unresolved V genes account for less than half of the shortfall, and the remainder is unexplained. This sample gives some 2.1 million clones in total; about 95% of them show up just once. 1% to 1.3% of the sample belongs to the ten largest clones. Source material: naive CD8+ T cells sorted from blood. The cell subset or site label for this specimen denotes: CD45RA+CCR7+. The receptors originated from a man aged 18 to 30 in good health.

This rearrangement joins TRBV7-2 to TRBJ1-4; D perhaps matches TRBD1 (5 bases). CDR3 length: 15 amino acids. Germline V gene lookup returns CDR1 SGHTA and CDR2 FQGNSA. Deletions cut 3 bases from V and 4 bases from J, with 12 bases between. In DNA form, the CDR3 reads TGTGCCAGCAGCTTCTCGGGGGTCCTTAATGAAAAACTGTTTTTT. Translated: CASSFSGVLNEKLFF.

The chain couples TRBV15 to TRBJ1-5, with TRBD1 identical over 7 bases. CDR1 is LNHNV, CDR2 YYDKDF, per germline (reference sequence). CDR3 length equals 13 residues. V shed 5 bases and J 4 bases; nucleotides not matched to a gene: 2. In nucleotides, the CDR3 is TGTGCCACCAGCCCGACAGGGAATCAGCCCCAGCATTTT. It encodes CATSPTGNQPQHF.

This sequence joins TRBV14 and TRBJ2-7; the match to TRBD2 covers 11 bases. V lost 5 bases, J lost 2 bases, and 8 bases stayed unmatched. The CDR3 sequence is 16 residues long. CDR1 SGHDN and CDR2 FVKESK come from the germline V gene. CDR3 loop: CASSIRTSGPTYEQYF. In DNA, the CDR3 is TGTGCCAGCAGCATCCGGACTAGCGGGCCCACCTACGAGCAGTACTTC.

About this clone: Other nucleotide sequences in the sample specify the same CDR3. This sequence joins TRBV27 and TRBJ2-7; 8 nucleotides align to TRBD1. V lost 9 bases and J lost 4; bases outside the gene matches: 8. Germline V gives CDR1 MNHEY, CDR2 SMNVEV (reference sequence). The CDR3 sequence is 13 residues long. CDR3 protein: CASSGQGTYEQYF. The CDR3, as DNA: TGTGCCAGTTCCGGACAGGGCACTTACGAGCAGTACTTC.

In its sample, this clone was seen once. The V call is TRBV4-1, the J call TRBJ2-7; D gene uncertain. This CDR3 contains 15 residues. From germline, CDR1 is MGHRA and CDR2 YSYEKL. With 1 base removed from V and 0 bases from J, the gap between germline ends came to 10 bases. CDR3 loop: CASSQVAHSSYEQYF. For the CDR3, the DNA is TGCGCCAGCAGCCAAGTGGCGCATAGCTCCTACGAGCAGTACTTC.

V gene TRBV9 combines with J gene TRBJ1-1; the D is unclear. This CDR3 is 13 amino acids long. Germline V gives CDR1 SGDLS, CDR2 YYNGEE. V gave up 4 bases and J gave up 5 bases, with 12 bases separating them. This CDR3 is CASSPGERTEAFF. The CDR3 coding sequence is TGTGCCAGCAGCCCTGGGGAAAGAACTGAAGCTTTCTTT.